The sequence of this T cell receptor beta chain was determined in a study of cytomegalovirus exposure and HLA in healthy donors. Study overall: There were 75 million to 95 million unique TCRs (from HLA-typed donors) in an early data release. General study findings and limits: Available immune exposure information covered CMV serostatus only. The study flagged some 170 TCR beta chains as cytomegalovirus-associated.

Notes on this clone: Its antigen is undetermined.

The PCR contained 60 Vbeta and 13 Jbeta primers. The repertoire was sequenced with immunoSEQ multiplex PCR; TCRdb's copy has only in-frame clones and lacks some. The sample comprises about 80,000 clones, about 79% of which are singletons, and roughly 7.2% rests with the top ten. The sequence derives from a woman between 40 and 55 years old in good health and CMV-seronegative. Sequencing was performed on PBMCs.

The CDR3 nucleotides are TGTGCCAGCAGTGCCGGCTACGAGCAGTACTTC. Amino acids: CASSAGYEQYF. The V call is TRBV2, the J call TRBJ2-7; D gene ambiguous. V shed 4 bases and J shed 3 bases, with 4 bases lying between them. Germline V gene lookup returns CDR1 SNHLY and CDR2 FYNNEI. The length of the CDR3 is 11 residues. The full variable domain, in which reference TRBV2 and TRBJ2-7 provide the parts outside the CDR3, is EPEVTQTPSHQVTQMGQEVILRCVPISNHLYFYWYRQILGQKVEFLVSFYNNEISEKSEIFDDQFSVERPDGSNFTLKIRSTKLEDSAMYFCASSAGYEQYFGPGTRLTVT.